Shown below are 22 T cell receptor beta chains from a single sample sequenced in a study of blood T cells in healthy people across ages (dated by TCRdb to between 2014 and 2017). Library preparation employed 5' RACE. TCRdb records Illumina HiSeq 2500 as the sequencer. A second PCR of roughly 6 to 12 cycles was run with a J-beta primer mix and a sample-barcoded 5' primer. TCRdb redid the processing of the public reads, applying fastp at Q25 and MiXCR, and retained in-frame beta chains. All rows with the same CDR3 protein become a single entry with the most common DNA and genes. The sample yields fewer than 800,000 distinct CDR3 sequences; roughly 20% were counted once. Roughly 3.6% of the sample is held by the ten biggest clonotypes. Sequenced sample: blood. The receptors come from a man in his 70s in good health.

This clonotype was seen many times. This sequence joins TRBV10-3 and TRBJ2-1; 8 nucleotides agree with TRBD1. The germline CDR1 and CDR2 sequences are ENHRY and SYGVKD. The CDR3 spans 13 residues. Trimming took 10 bases from V and 10 from J; bases not matched to a gene: 12. For the CDR3, the DNA is TGTGCCACAGGGACAGGAAAGTATGACGAGCAGTTCTTC. Translation gives CATGTGKYDEQFF.

V usage is TRBV10-3 and J usage is TRBJ2-5; 8 bases fit TRBD1. The end of the DNA is better explained by TRBJ2-1, so the J call may be wrong. The germline V gene has CDR1 ENHRY and CDR2 SYGVKD. The CDR3 has 14 residues. CDR3 amino acids: CAISEWTGNNEQFF. DNA of the CDR3: TGTGCCATCAGTGAGTGGACAGGGAACAATGAGCAGTTCTTC.

Only a few counts were recorded for this clonotype. The chain has TRBV6-2 or TRBV6-3 and TRBJ2-7; D might be TRBD1 (6 bases). The V and J ends lost 7 bases and 3 bases respectively, with 10 bases between them. The CDR3 loop spans 12 amino acids. Germline CDR1 and CDR2: MNHEY and SVGEGT. Written as DNA, the CDR3 is TGTGCCAGCACCCAGGGGATCTACGAGCAGTACTTC. Protein sequence: CASTQGIYEQYF.

The chain carries TRBV3-1 and TRBJ1-1; perhaps TRBD1 as D (5 bases). CDR1 and CDR2 from the germline V gene are LGHDT and YNNKEL (reference sequence). V shed 6 bases and J shed 9 bases, with 20 bases lying between them. The CDR3 spans 14 residues. The CDR3 nucleotides read TGTGCCAGCAGACTAATGGGCAGGGAAGTGAAAGCTTTCTTT. Encoded protein: CASRLMGREVKAFF.

The chain joins TRBV6-6 to TRBJ1-6; D is unresolved. Germline V lookup: CDR1 MNHNY, CDR2 SVGAGI (reference sequence). The ends were cut back, 6 bases at V and 5 bases at J, with 14 bases in the middle. The CDR3 covers 15 residues. The CDR3 sequence is CASSPSGGNNSPLHF. CDR3 coding DNA: TGTGCCAGCAGCCCTAGTGGCGGAAATAATTCACCCCTCCACTTT.

The chain couples TRBV5-6 to TRBJ2-5, with D possibly matching TRBD2 (5 bases). The J call is in doubt because the DNA end fits TRBJ2-1 better. Germline V gives CDR1 SGHDT, CDR2 YYEEEE. The CDR3 has 14 amino acids. This CDR3 reads CASIPGPAANEQFF. Here the CDR3 DNA reads TGTGCCAGCATCCCGGGCCCAGCGGCCAATGAGCAGTTCTTC.

In this sample, this clonotype turned up a few times. The chain uses TRBV29-1 and TRBJ2-5; 8 bases fit TRBD2. The DNA end favors TRBJ2-1, so the J call may be wrong. Germline-derived CDR1 and CDR2 are SQVTM and ANQGSEA. The CDR3 runs to 14 residues. DNA for the CDR3: TGCAGCGTCAAGTTAGGGACTAGTGGCAATGAGCAGTTCTTC. This sequence encodes CSVKLGTSGNEQFF.

The CDR3 is CASSGLPTDTQYF. The CDR3 DNA reads as TGTGCCAGCAGCGGACTACCCACAGATACGCAGTATTTT. The V call is TRBV6-5, the J call TRBJ2-3, with a tentative D call TRBD2 (6 bases). The CDR3 is 13 amino acids. The V and J ends lost 6 bases and 2 bases respectively, with 9 bases between them. Germline CDR1 reads MNHEY; CDR2 reads SVGAGI.

The chain uses TRBV12-3 or TRBV12-4 and TRBJ2-4, with D hard to call. There are 15 residues in the CDR3. Trimming stripped 2 bases from V and 9 bases from J, with 17 bases between. The CDR3 DNA sequence: TGTGCCAGCAGTTTAAAATCTCAGTACATCGGCATTCAGTACTTC. Amino acids: CASSLKSQYIGIQYF.

This clonotype was seen only a few times. V is TRBV20-1 and J is TRBJ1-2; TRBD1 matches at 8 bases. V gave up 1 base and J gave up 6 bases; unmatched junction bases: 7. The CDR3 has 14 amino acids. CDR1 is DFQATT and CDR2 is SNEGSKA in the germline V gene (reference sequence). The DNA of the CDR3 is TGCAGTGCTAGAGTCCAGGGGGCGAAGGATGGCTACACCTTC. Translated, it gives CSARVQGAKDGYTF.

This clonotype has a handful of counts. The chain has TRBV7-9 and TRBJ1-4; a weak D match, TRBD1 (6 bases). Trimming left V 4 bases short and J 9 bases short, with 15 bases between. The CDR3 extends over 14 amino acids. Per germline, CDR1 SEHNR and CDR2 FQNEAQ (reference sequence). The CDR3, as DNA: TGTGCCAGCAGCTATGGACAGCCCGGGCAAAAACTGTTTTTT. It specifies CASSYGQPGQKLFF.

The V call is TRBV15, the J call TRBJ2-2; D gene ambiguous. The CDR3 length is 14 residues. Trimming removed 3 bases at V and 0 bases at J, with 5 bases between. Per the germline V gene, CDR1 is LNHNV and CDR2 is YYDKDF (reference sequence). CDR3 nucleotide sequence: TGTGCCACCAGCAGCGACCCGAACACCGGGGAGCTGTTTTTT. Protein sequence: CATSSDPNTGELFF. Full variable domain (outside the CDR3, taken from reference TRBV15 and TRBJ2-2): DAMVIQNPRYQVTQFGKPVTLSCSQTLNHNVMYWYQQKSSQAPKLLFHYYDKDFNNEADTPDNFQSRRPNTSFCFLDIRSPGLGDTAMYLCATSSDPNTGELFFGEGSRLTVL.

In this sample, this clonotype turned up a few times. This sequence joins TRBV19 and TRBJ1-5; D possibly corresponds to TRBD1 (5 bases). V dropped 6 bases and J dropped 3 bases, with 9 bases sitting between them. The CDR3 is 13 residues long. Germline CDR1 and CDR2: LNHDA and SQIVND (reference sequence). The CDR3 region is CASSRDYNQPQHF. The CDR3 bases are TGTGCCAGTAGCCGGGACTACAATCAGCCCCAGCATTTT.

In this sample, this clonotype turned up many times. The V call is TRBV29-1, the J call TRBJ1-1, with 7 bases fitting TRBD1. The germline CDR1 and CDR2 sequences are SQVTM and ANQGSEA. The junction had 11 bases not matched to a gene; V was cut back by 6 bases and J by 4 bases. CDR3 length: 14 residues. Written as DNA, the CDR3 is TGCAGCGTAGGAGAAGGTTCAGGGGGCACTGAAGCTTTCTTT. This gives the protein CSVGEGSGGTEAFF.

The chain uses TRBV18 and TRBJ2-1, with D unresolved. Germline CDR1 and CDR2: KGHSH and LQKENI. V was cut by 5 bases and J by 9 bases, with 17 bases left in between. The CDR3 runs to 14 residues. The CDR3 DNA follows: TGTGCCAGCTCATCCGTTCCAATTGGTGGTGAGCAGTTCTTC. This sequence encodes CASSSVPIGGEQFF.

The chain combines TRBV20-1 with TRBJ2-2, with D perhaps matching TRBD2 (6 bases). Germline V lookup: CDR1 DFQATT, CDR2 SNEGSKA (reference sequence). Trimming stripped 1 base from V and 5 bases from J, with 17 bases between. CDR3 length: 16 residues. The DNA of the CDR3 is TGCAGTGCTAGAGTCGGCTCGGGGGATGAGACCGGGGAGCTGTTTTTT. Translating it yields CSARVGSGDETGELFF.

This clonotype was seen ten or more times. The chain carries TRBV6-5 and TRBJ2-1; 7 bases align to TRBD1. This CDR3 contains 16 residues. V gave up 6 bases and J gave up 0 bases; unmatched junction bases: 8. CDR1 is MNHEY and CDR2 is SVGAGI in the germline V gene. The DNA of the CDR3 is TGTGCCAGCAGATCTACAGGGGTCGGCTCCTACAATGAGCAGTTCTTC. Protein sequence: CASRSTGVGSYNEQFF.

This clonotype was seen a few times. This chain joins TRBV20-1 and TRBJ2-1; 11 positions match TRBD2. J gave up 0 bases and V 3 bases, and 13 bases lay outside the gene matches. This CDR3 region has 19 residues. CDR1 and CDR2 from the germline V gene are DFQATT and SNEGSKA (reference sequence). The CDR3 protein is CSARTSGLAAPNSYNEQFF. Written as DNA, the CDR3 is TGCAGTGCTAGGACTTCGGGACTAGCGGCACCTAACTCCTACAATGAGCAGTTCTTC.

The chain employs TRBV6-6 and TRBJ1-2; the D is unclear. V was pared by 2 bases and J by 0 bases, with 10 bases between. The CDR3 has 15 amino acids. Per the germline V gene, CDR1 is MNHNY and CDR2 is SVGAGI (reference sequence). The CDR3 DNA is TGTGCCAGCAGTTACGGGAAAACAGCTAACTATGGCTACACCTTC. Residues: CASSYGKTANYGYTF.

This clonotype occurred many times. This chain connects TRBV27 to TRBJ2-1; no clear D gene. V was shortened by 3 bases and J by 1 base, with 10 bases between the two germline ends. The CDR3 runs to 15 residues. Germline CDR1 is MNHEY and CDR2 is SMNVEV (reference sequence). The CDR3 region has the DNA TGTGCCAGCAGTTTCCCCGAAGCTTCCTACAATGAGCAGTTCTTC. It yields the protein CASSFPEASYNEQFF.

This clonotype was recorded a few times. The rearrangement uses TRBV5-1 and TRBJ1-4; 7 nucleotides align to TRBD1. The CDR3 has 15 residues. Germline trimming cut 6 bases from V and 4 bases from J; bases unmatched to any gene: 9. CDR1 SGHRS and CDR2 YFSETQ come from the germline V gene. CDR3 sequence reads: CASNLDRAINEKLFF. DNA of the CDR3: TGCGCCAGCAATCTCGACAGGGCGATTAATGAAAAACTGTTTTTT.

The rearrangement joins TRBV20-1 to TRBJ1-2, with TRBD1 matching 7 bases. The CDR3 sequence is 15 residues long. Germline V lookup: CDR1 DFQATT, CDR2 SNEGSKA (reference sequence). The junction had 14 bases not matched to a gene; V was cut back by 5 bases and J by 5 bases. CDR3 protein: CSAGGTVLGGYGYTF. In DNA form, the CDR3 reads TGCAGTGCTGGGGGGACAGTCTTAGGGGGTTATGGCTACACCTTC.